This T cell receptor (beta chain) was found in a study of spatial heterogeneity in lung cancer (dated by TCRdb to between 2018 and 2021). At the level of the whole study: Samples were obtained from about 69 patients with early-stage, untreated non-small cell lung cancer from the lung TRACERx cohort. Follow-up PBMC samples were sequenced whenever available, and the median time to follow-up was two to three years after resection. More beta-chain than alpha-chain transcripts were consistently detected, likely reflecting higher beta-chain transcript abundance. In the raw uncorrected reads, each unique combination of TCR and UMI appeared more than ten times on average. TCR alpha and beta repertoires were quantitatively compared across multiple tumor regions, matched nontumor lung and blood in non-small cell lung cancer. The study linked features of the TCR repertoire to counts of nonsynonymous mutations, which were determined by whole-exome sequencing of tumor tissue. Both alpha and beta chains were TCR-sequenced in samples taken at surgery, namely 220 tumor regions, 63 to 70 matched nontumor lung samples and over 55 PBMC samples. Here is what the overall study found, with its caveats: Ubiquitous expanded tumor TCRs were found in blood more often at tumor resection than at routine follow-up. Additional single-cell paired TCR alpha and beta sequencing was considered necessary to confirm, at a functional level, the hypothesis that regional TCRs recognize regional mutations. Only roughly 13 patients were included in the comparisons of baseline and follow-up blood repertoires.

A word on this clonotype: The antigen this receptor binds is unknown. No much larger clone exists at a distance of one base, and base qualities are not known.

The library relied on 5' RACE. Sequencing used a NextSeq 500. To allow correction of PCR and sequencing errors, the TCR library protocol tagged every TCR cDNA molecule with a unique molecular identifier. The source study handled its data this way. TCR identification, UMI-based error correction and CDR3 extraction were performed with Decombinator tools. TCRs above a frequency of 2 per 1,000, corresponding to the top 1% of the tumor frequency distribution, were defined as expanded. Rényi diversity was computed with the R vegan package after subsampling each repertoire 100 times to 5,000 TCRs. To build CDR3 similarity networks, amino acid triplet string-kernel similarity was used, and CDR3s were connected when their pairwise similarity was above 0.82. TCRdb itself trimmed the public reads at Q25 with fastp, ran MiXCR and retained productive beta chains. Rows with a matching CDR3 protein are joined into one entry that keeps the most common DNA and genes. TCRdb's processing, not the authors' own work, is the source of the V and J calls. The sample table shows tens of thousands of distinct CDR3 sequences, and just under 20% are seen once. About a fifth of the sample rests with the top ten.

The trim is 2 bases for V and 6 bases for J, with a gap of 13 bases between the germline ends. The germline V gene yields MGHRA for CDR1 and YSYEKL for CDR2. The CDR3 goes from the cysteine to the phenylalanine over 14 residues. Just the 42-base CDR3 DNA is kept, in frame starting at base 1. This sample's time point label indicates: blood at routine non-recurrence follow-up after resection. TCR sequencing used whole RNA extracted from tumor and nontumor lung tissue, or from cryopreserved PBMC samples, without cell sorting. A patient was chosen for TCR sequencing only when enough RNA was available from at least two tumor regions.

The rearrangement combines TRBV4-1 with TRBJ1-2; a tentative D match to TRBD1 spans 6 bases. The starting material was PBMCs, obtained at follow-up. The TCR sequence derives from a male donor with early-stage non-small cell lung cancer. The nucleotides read TGCGCCAGCAGCCAAACCGGGACAAGAGATGGCTACACCTTC. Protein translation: CASSQTGTRDGYTF.